One sample yielded the 8 T cell receptor beta chains listed below, sequenced in a study of cytomegalovirus exposure and HLA in healthy donors. The PCR ran on 60 Vbeta and 13 Jbeta primers. Data came from immunoSEQ multiplex PCR; TCRdb stores just in-frame clones and leaves some out. The data contain about 140,000 clones, over 75% of them seen just once; the ten biggest clones take up 1.8%. Sequences were obtained from PBMCs. Receptors originate from a man in his forties or fifties in good health and CMV-seronegative.

The CDR3 DNA is TGCGCCAGCAGCCAAGGTGTGGCGGGAGGTGAGACCCAGTACTTC. It yields the protein CASSQGVAGGETQYF. The rearrangement joins TRBV4-1 to TRBJ2-5; the match to TRBD2 covers 8 bases. Germline lookup yields CDR1 MGHRA and CDR2 YSYEKL. V shed 1 base, J shed 5 bases, and the junction held 6 bases outside the gene matches. This CDR3 contains 15 residues.

This clone was seen a handful of times. The chain is built from TRBV19 and TRBJ2-7, with TRBD1 matching 10 bases. CDR3 length: 14 residues. J lost 5 bases, V lost 6 bases, and 7 bases had no gene match. CDR1 and CDR2 from the germline V gene are LNHDA and SQIVND (reference sequence). Here the CDR3 DNA reads TGTGCCAGTAGGGGGACAGGGGACCCCCACGAGCAGTACTTC. Protein sequence: CASRGTGDPHEQYF.

The genes are TRBV7-3 and TRBJ2-5; no clear D gene. Deletions cut 5 bases from V and 1 base from J, with 2 bases between. The germline V gene has CDR1 SGHTA and CDR2 FQGTGA. The CDR3 covers 11 residues. The CDR3 nucleotides read TGTGCCAGCAGCCTCCAAGAGACCCAGTACTTC. Amino acid sequence: CASSLQETQYF.

This rearrangement joins TRBV20-1 to TRBJ2-1; TRBD1 agrees at 7 bases. Germline-derived CDR1 and CDR2 are DFQATT and SNEGSKA (reference sequence). The CDR3 runs to 11 residues. Trimming removed 6 bases from V and 9 bases from J; junction bases left unmatched: 5. CDR3 DNA: TGCAGTGCCGACGACAGGGCTGAGCAGTTCTTC. Protein sequence: CSADDRAEQFF.

In DNA form, the CDR3 reads TGTGCCAGCACCCCGAGCGGACTAGCGGGAGGTTCCGAGCAGTACTTC. Translating it yields CASTPSGLAGGSEQYF. The chain combines TRBV27 with TRBJ2-7; 14 bases line up with TRBD2. Germline assignment: CDR1 MNHEY and CDR2 SMNVEV (reference sequence). The CDR3 sequence is 16 residues long. J gave up 6 bases and V 7 bases, and 11 bases lay outside the gene matches.

This chain connects TRBV7-9 to TRBJ2-2; no clear D gene. There are 14 residues in the CDR3. Trimming removed 5 bases from V and 6 bases from J, with 13 bases in between. The germline V gene has CDR1 SEHNR and CDR2 FQNEAQ (reference sequence). The CDR3 DNA follows: TGTGCCAGCAGCCCCAACAGTATTCCCGGGGAGCTGTTTTTT. Translating it yields CASSPNSIPGELFF.

The CDR3 nucleotides are TGTGCCAGTAGTAAAATGGGGGGGGGACATCAGCCCCAGCATTTT. It translates to CASSKMGGGHQPQHF. The rearrangement links TRBV19 to TRBJ1-5, with D perhaps TRBD1 (5 bases). V lost 4 bases, J lost 5 bases, and 15 bases lay in between. The CDR3 runs 15 residues. Germline V gene data show CDR1 as LNHDA and CDR2 as SQIVND (reference sequence).

This sequence joins TRBV7-2 and TRBJ2-2; TRBD2 aligns across 9 bases. The CDR3 has 19 residues. Germline V gene data show CDR1 as SGHTA and CDR2 as FQGNSA. V dropped 1 base and J dropped 5; count of bases not matched to a gene: 14. The CDR3 region is CASSLGTTGIAGVTGELFF. The CDR3 bases are TGTGCCAGCAGCTTAGGGACGACTGGGATAGCGGGGGTAACCGGGGAGCTGTTTTTT.